The 26 T cell receptor beta chains in this list originate from one sample, sequenced in a study of cytomegalovirus exposure and HLA in healthy donors (dated by TCRdb to 2017 to 2019). The library was prepared using the immunoSEQ multiplex PCR assay. A mixture of 60 forward primers for TCR Vbeta segments and 13 reverse primers for TCR Jbeta segments was used in the multiplex PCR. TCRdb re-hosts the immuneACCESS table, in-frame sequences only. Its copies lack some clones; in the studies checked, an unresolved V gene accounts for under half of them, and the cause for the rest is not known. The sample data list about 140,000 clones, and about three quarters of these were observed just once. The ten largest make up 1.5% to 2% of the sample. Sequencing used PBMCs. Receptor source: a woman in her 30s in good health and CMV-seronegative.

In its sample, this clone was seen a few times. The CDR3 coding sequence is TGTGCCAGCAGACTACAGGGGGCGGTAACTGAAGCTTTCTTT. Translating it yields CASRLQGAVTEAFF. The chain uses TRBV27 and TRBJ1-1; 9 bases are shared with TRBD1. Germline loops: CDR1 MNHEY, CDR2 SMNVEV (reference sequence). V lost 6 bases, J lost 5 bases, and 7 bases stayed unmatched. The CDR3 sequence is 14 residues long.

The chain joins TRBV6-5 to TRBJ2-7, with unresolved D. The germline V and J ends were trimmed by 4 bases and 2 bases, with 9 bases remaining between them. CDR3 length: 13 residues. CDR1 and CDR2 from the germline V gene are MNHEY and SVGAGI. The CDR3 here is CASSSRSPYEQYF. The CDR3, as DNA: TGTGCCAGCAGTTCCAGATCCCCCTACGAGCAGTACTTC.

This rearrangement joins TRBV7-2 to TRBJ2-5; 11 bases align to TRBD2. The ends lost 5 bases at V and 6 bases at J; junction bases unmatched: 8. From germline, CDR1 is SGHTA and CDR2 FQGNSA. This CDR3 spans 15 amino acids. CDR3: CASSTGLAGGKTQYF. The DNA for the CDR3 is TGTGCCAGCAGCACAGGGCTAGCGGGAGGAAAGACCCAGTACTTC.

V gene TRBV5-1 combines with J gene TRBJ1-4, with 10 bases identical to TRBD1. The V gene end was trimmed by 4 bases and the J gene end by 8 bases; junction bases not matched to a gene: 8. The length of the CDR3 is 15 residues. Germline V gene data show CDR1 as SGHRS and CDR2 as YFSETQ. This CDR3 reads CASSADRGLGEKLFF. CDR3 in DNA: TGCGCCAGCAGCGCTGACAGGGGGCTAGGGGAAAAACTGTTTTTT.

This clone has more than one count but fewer than ten. The chain recombines TRBV6-1 with TRBJ1-6, with D perhaps matching TRBD1 (5 bases). The CDR3 runs to 15 residues. Trimming removed 3 bases from V and 9 bases from J, with 15 bases in between. Germline V gives CDR1 MNHNS, CDR2 SASEGT. The CDR3 nucleotides read TGTGCCAGCAGTGATCCGGCAGGGTCCGTTTCACCCCTCCACTTT. Its protein product is CASSDPAGSVSPLHF.

This chain uses TRBV19 with TRBJ2-4; 7 bases align to TRBD1. CDR1 is LNHDA, CDR2 SQIVND, per germline (reference sequence). Trimming cost V 5 bases and J 0 bases; bases outside gene matches: 4. The CDR3 has 15 amino acids. In DNA, the CDR3 is TGTGCCAGTAGTGGGACAGCACTAGCCAAAAACATTCAGTACTTC. Amino acid sequence: CASSGTALAKNIQYF.

This clone was seen more than once but under ten times. The V gene is TRBV9, the J gene TRBJ1-1, with 8 bases aligning to TRBD1. CDR1 is SGDLS and CDR2 is YYNGEE in the germline V gene. This CDR3 comprises 15 residues. V shed 0 bases and J 3 bases; nucleotides not matched to a gene: 4. CDR3 nucleotide sequence: TGTGCCAGCAGCGTAGATCAGGGGGCGGACACTGAAGCTTTCTTT. This translates into CASSVDQGADTEAFF.

V gene TRBV19 combines with J gene TRBJ2-3; 9 nucleotides match TRBD2. Trimming took 3 bases from V and 2 from J; bases not matched to a gene: 6. Germline assignment: CDR1 LNHDA and CDR2 SQIVND (reference sequence). This CDR3 comprises 16 residues. The CDR3 protein is CASSIQGGGATDTQYF. In DNA form, the CDR3 reads TGTGCCAGTAGTATCCAGGGCGGGGGGGCCACAGATACGCAGTATTTT.

A remark on this clone: Other DNA sequences in the sample encode the same CDR3. The gene calls are TRBV28 and TRBJ2-7; TRBD1 matches 10 bases. The CDR3 spans 14 residues. V trimming: 9 bases; J trimming: 2 bases; junction bases outside the gene matches: 7. In germline, CDR1 is MDHEN, CDR2 SYDVKM. The CDR3: CASTPGQGTYEQYF. In DNA form, the CDR3 reads TGTGCCAGTACCCCGGGACAGGGGACCTACGAGCAGTACTTC.

The genes are TRBV7-8 and TRBJ2-5; TRBD1 might be the D (5 bases). CDR3 length equals 11 residues. In germline, CDR1 is SGHVS, CDR2 FQNEAQ. Trimming shortened V by 5 bases and J by 9 bases, and 10 bases separated the two germline ends. The CDR3 protein is CASSPSRAQYF. The CDR3, as DNA: TGTGCCAGCAGCCCAAGCAGGGCCCAGTACTTC.

This clone was detected once. The chain couples TRBV7-8 to TRBJ2-5; possibly TRBD1 for D (5 bases). Germline assignment: CDR1 SGHVS and CDR2 FQNEAQ. The V end was cut by 5 bases, the J end by 4 bases, with 23 bases between. CDR3 length: 17 amino acids. Written as DNA, the CDR3 is TGTGCCAGCAGCCCAAAATATGGGGCGGCCCTTAGAGAGACCCAGTACTTC. It translates to CASSPKYGAALRETQYF.

The V call is TRBV15, the J call TRBJ2-6; TRBD1 aligns across 7 bases. Unmatched junction bases numbered 12, after V lost 0 bases and J lost 1 base. Germline V gene sequence: CDR1 LNHNV, CDR2 YYDKDF (reference sequence). CDR3 length equals 20 residues. The CDR3 loop is CATSRDDTGESFSGANVLTF. CDR3 bases: TGTGCCACCAGCAGAGATGATACAGGGGAAAGCTTTTCTGGGGCCAACGTCCTGACTTTC.

This sequence joins TRBV11-2 and TRBJ1-4; weak D call: TRBD1 (6 bases). This CDR3 spans 17 amino acids. Trimming cost V 1 base and J 4 bases, with 16 bases left between them. Germline V lookup: CDR1 SGHAT, CDR2 FQNNGV. CDR3 bases: TGTGCCAGCAGCTTAGGGCTGGGACATGAGGGTAATGAAAAACTGTTTTTT. It is translated as CASSLGLGHEGNEKLFF.

The sample holds a few counts of this clone. The V gene is TRBV5-4, the J gene TRBJ2-1; possible D gene TRBD2, 7 bases. V dropped 7 bases and J dropped 4 bases, with 21 bases sitting between them. Germline CDR1 is SGHNT and CDR2 is YYREEE (reference sequence). The CDR3 is 16 residues long. The CDR3 region has the DNA TGTGCCAGCTCAAAAGGGGGAGGGAGGGTATACAATGAGCAGTTCTTC. As protein: CASSKGGGRVYNEQFF.

This chain connects TRBV19 to TRBJ2-1; 9 positions agree with TRBD1. The CDR3 length is 15 residues. Looked up from germline, CDR1 is LNHDA and CDR2 is SQIVND (reference sequence). V dropped 5 bases and J dropped 3; count of bases not matched to a gene: 5. As DNA, the CDR3 is TGTGCCAGTAGTCCCCGGGACAGGGTCTACAATGAGCAGTTCTTC. It is translated as CASSPRDRVYNEQFF. Looking up the rest from reference TRBV19 and TRBJ2-1 gives the full variable domain: DGGITQSPKYLFRKEGQNVTLSCEQNLNHDAMYWYRQDPGQGLRLIYYSQIVNDFQKGDIAEGYSVSREKKESFPLTVTSAQKNPTAFYLCASSPRDRVYNEQFFGPGTRLTVL.

V and J are TRBV5-1 and TRBJ1-4, with 9 bases identical to TRBD1. J gave up 8 bases and V 4 bases, and 15 bases lay outside the gene matches. Per germline, CDR1 SGHRS and CDR2 YFSETQ. This CDR3 is built from 17 residues. Here the CDR3 reads CASSPGPLQGAAEKLFF. CDR3 sequence (DNA): TGCGCCAGCAGCCCCGGTCCCCTACAGGGGGCCGCCGAAAAACTGTTTTTT.

This clone has only a few counts. V gene TRBV2 combines with J gene TRBJ2-3; possible D gene TRBD2, 7 bases. Trimming removed 7 bases from V and 14 bases from J, with 25 bases in between. The CDR3 runs to 14 residues. The germline CDR1 and CDR2 sequences are SNHLY and FYNNEI. The chain's CDR3 is CASIPIPGGPGLYF. The CDR3 bases are TGTGCCAGCATCCCAATACCCGGGGGGCCCGGGCTGTATTTT. Complete variable domain (other parts from reference TRBV2 and TRBJ2-3): EPEVTQTPSHQVTQMGQEVILRCVPISNHLYFYWYRQILGQKVEFLVSFYNNEISEKSEIFDDQFSVERPDGSNFTLKIRSTKLEDSAMYFCASIPIPGGPGLYFGPGTRLTVL.

CDR3 amino acids: CASRPGQGVEQYF. CDR3 nucleotide sequence: TGTGCCAGCAGACCGGGACAGGGGGTCGAGCAGTACTTC. The V and J genes are TRBV6-1 and TRBJ2-7, with 11 bases lining up with TRBD1. This CDR3 region has 13 residues. In germline, CDR1 is MNHNS, CDR2 SASEGT. The V and J ends lost 6 bases and 6 bases, in that order; junction bases with no gene match: 4.

The chain carries TRBV30 and TRBJ2-7; 7 bases match TRBD2. Trimming took 1 base from V and 4 from J; bases not matched to a gene: 1. CDR1 and CDR2 from the germline V gene are GTSNPN and SVGIG (reference sequence). The length of the CDR3 is 12 residues. CDR3 residues: CAWSGGGYEQYF. The CDR3 DNA follows: TGTGCCTGGAGTGGGGGGGGATACGAGCAGTACTTC.

This chain joins TRBV11-2 and TRBJ1-1; a weak D match, TRBD1 (5 bases). The CDR3 is 13 residues long. The V gene's germline CDR1 is SGHAT and CDR2 FQNNGV. The ends were cut back, 2 bases at V and 4 bases at J, with 8 bases in the middle. The CDR3 loop reads CASSLSGGTEAFF. The DNA for the CDR3 is TGTGCCAGCAGCTTATCGGGGGGCACTGAAGCTTTCTTT.

The CDR3 DNA is TGTGCCTGGACTTCCCTCGAGGGATCACCCCTCCACTTT. Protein product: CAWTSLEGSPLHF. V and J are TRBV30 and TRBJ1-6, with D hard to call. Germline assignment: CDR1 GTSNPN and CDR2 SVGIG (reference sequence). The CDR3 loop spans 13 amino acids. The germline V and J ends were trimmed by 4 bases and 10 bases, with 14 bases remaining between them.

The chain combines TRBV18 with TRBJ2-7, with 7 bases lining up with TRBD2. The CDR3 covers 16 residues. CDR1 KGHSH and CDR2 LQKENI come from the germline V gene. J gave up 5 bases and V 3 bases, and 13 bases lay outside the gene matches. The CDR3 spells CASSPGVTGGKHEQYF. For the CDR3, the DNA is TGTGCCAGCTCACCGGGGGTGACGGGAGGAAAACACGAGCAGTACTTC.

The gene calls are TRBV4-2 and TRBJ2-1, with D maybe TRBD2 (7 bases). Between the trimmed V and J ends, which lost 1 base and 7 bases, there was a span of 14 bases. Germline V gene data show CDR1 as LGHNA and CDR2 as YNFKEQ. There are 15 residues in the CDR3. In DNA form, the CDR3 reads TGTGCCAGCAGCCAAGTCGCGGGGGCAGGGAATGAGCAGTTCTTC. Amino acid sequence: CASSQVAGAGNEQFF.

DNA of the CDR3: TGTGCCAGCAGTTCCACAGGGGGTAGAGTCTATGGCTACACCTTC. Protein: CASSSTGGRVYGYTF. The chain uses TRBV6-5 and TRBJ1-2, with 8 bases fitting TRBD1. V shed 4 bases, J shed 4 bases, and the junction held 8 bases outside the gene matches. CDR1 MNHEY and CDR2 SVGAGI come from the germline V gene. The CDR3 totals 15 residues.

This clone showed up just a few times. This chain joins TRBV5-4 and TRBJ1-5, with TRBD1 matching 8 bases. The germline V gene encodes CDR1 SGHNT and CDR2 YYREEE (reference sequence). There are 15 residues in the CDR3. The J segment lost 6 bases and the V segment lost 3 bases, leaving 8 bases of the junction unmatched. CDR3 DNA sequence: TGTGCCAGCAGCTCGTTCGGACAGGGAAGTCAGCCCCAGCATTTT. Translated, it gives CASSSFGQGSQPQHF.

The chain combines TRBV19 with TRBJ1-1; D gene unclear. The CDR3 is made up of 16 amino acids. Germline V gene lookup returns CDR1 LNHDA and CDR2 SQIVND (reference sequence). Deletions cut 3 bases from V and 5 bases from J, with 19 bases between. CDR3 DNA sequence: TGTGCCAGTAGTATTGGTTTGGTGCAGGTAAAAACTGAAGCTTTCTTT. This gives the protein CASSIGLVQVKTEAFF.